The sequence of this TCR beta chain was determined in a study of regulatory T cells in long-lasting Graves disease. Study-level information: Antithyroid drugs had been taken by newly diagnosed Graves' patients for under 3 months. Study results and caveats: Persistent cases of Graves' showed reduced TCR diversity relative to newly diagnosed patients. Persistent patients had more shared public clonotypes (under 3,000) than new patients (about 900).

iRepertoire HTBI primers and Arm-PCR of CDR3 regions built TCR beta libraries. Via MiXCR, TCRdb re-called the multiplex PCR reads, giving one row per CDR3 protein. There are 400,000 to 500,000 distinct CDR3 sequences in the sample; roughly 15% occur only once, and around a sixth lies in the top ten. This sample's time point: newly diagnosed GD, antithyroid drugs for less than 3 months. Following extraction of RNA from PBMCs, that RNA was used to make the TCR library. A few counts support this clonotype. The antigen is unknown. Germline V gene sequence: CDR1 MNHNS, CDR2 SASEGT. V dropped 3 bases and J dropped 8; count of bases not matched to a gene: 6. The CDR3 runs to 15 residues. In addition, the sample was reused for a study of T cells in Graves' hyperthyroidism and ophthalmopathy. That study adds: A lack of ophthalmopathy progression within 18 months defined stable Graves' hyperthyroidism.

The clonotype was recovered from a woman in her 50s with Graves disease. The chain has TRBV6-1 and TRBJ1-6; 8 bases align to TRBD1. Material: peripheral blood mononuclear cells (PBMCs), obtained at new diagnosis, from a patient treated with antithyroid drugs. The CDR3 here is CASSDPGQAYSPLHF. The CDR3 region has the DNA TGTGCCAGCAGTGACCCGGGACAGGCCTATTCACCCCTCCACTTT.